One and the same sample provided the 17 T cell receptor beta chains below, sequenced in a study of Tregs in tolerant kidney transplant recipients. The protocol was immunoSEQ multiplex PCR, while the TCRdb copy is restricted to in-frame clones and leaves out a portion. The sample comprises approximately 75,000 clones, approximately 90% of which are singletons, and approximately 0.35% rests with the top ten. Material: Tregs from blood, obtained before the transplant. Receptors originate from a human donor who received a combined kidney and bone marrow transplant.

The chain recombines TRBV28 with TRBJ2-1, with 7 nucleotides matching TRBD2. There are 16 residues in the CDR3. Germline lookup yields CDR1 MDHEN and CDR2 SYDVKM. With 6 bases clipped from V and 6 bases from J, the junction kept 14 bases outside the gene matches. CDR3 in amino acids: CASRQFSGNVVNEQFF. DNA for the CDR3: TGTGCCAGCAGACAATTCAGCGGGAACGTCGTCAATGAGCAGTTCTTC.

This chain uses TRBV6-5 with TRBJ1-4; the D is unclear. Between the trimmed V and J ends, which lost 6 bases and 0 bases, there was a span of 8 bases. Germline V gene data show CDR1 as MNHEY and CDR2 as SVGAGI. This CDR3 is built from 14 residues. The CDR3 is CASRGDATNEKLFF. The CDR3 DNA is TGTGCCAGCAGGGGCGATGCAACTAATGAAAAACTGTTTTTT.

V and J are TRBV27 and TRBJ2-2; weak D call: TRBD2 (5 bases). The ends were cut back, 6 bases at V and 4 bases at J, with 15 bases in the middle. From germline, CDR1 is MNHEY and CDR2 SMNVEV (reference sequence). This CDR3 has 15 residues. The CDR3: CASRLGAAATGELFF. The CDR3 coding sequence is TGTGCCAGCAGGTTAGGAGCGGCCGCCACCGGGGAGCTGTTTTTT.

The rearrangement links TRBV5-4 to TRBJ2-5; 8 nucleotides line up with TRBD1. The CDR3 sequence is 15 residues long. The ends lost 3 bases at V and 5 bases at J; junction bases unmatched: 9. Looked up from germline, CDR1 is SGHNT and CDR2 is YYREEE (reference sequence). The CDR3 region is CASSSLQGEIETQYF. The CDR3 DNA sequence: TGTGCCAGCAGCTCGCTACAGGGGGAGATTGAGACCCAGTACTTC.

The V gene is TRBV30, the J gene TRBJ1-2; D unresolved. Per germline, CDR1 GTSNPN and CDR2 SVGIG (reference sequence). Trimming stripped 4 bases from V and 6 bases from J, with 18 bases between. The CDR3 totals 14 residues. As DNA, the CDR3 is TGTGCCTGGATGAGGACCCGGGAGGTCGATGGCTACACCTTC. Protein sequence: CAWMRTREVDGYTF.

This clone was seen just once. V is TRBV6-6 and J is TRBJ1-1, with D hard to call. The CDR3 consists of 11 residues. The germline V gene encodes CDR1 MNHNY and CDR2 SVGAGI (reference sequence). The CDR3 DNA is TGTGCGGGCAGAAAGAACACTGAAGCTTTCTTT. This sequence encodes CAGRKNTEAFF.

V gene TRBV28 combines with J gene TRBJ2-1; the D gene could be TRBD1 or TRBD2 (6 bases each). The CDR3 extends over 15 amino acids. Germline CDR1 MDHEN, CDR2 SYDVKM. The ends were cut back, 10 bases at V and 0 bases at J, with 16 bases in the middle. CDR3 DNA sequence: TGTGCCACCGGCTCCGGGGGCAGCTCCTACAATGAGCAGTTCTTC. Translating gives CATGSGGSSYNEQFF.

This chain joins TRBV18 and TRBJ2-7, with 10 positions matching TRBD2. Looked up from germline, CDR1 is KGHSH and CDR2 is LQKENI. The trim removed 3 bases at V and 3 bases at J, leaving 2 bases unmatched. CDR3 length: 14 residues. In DNA, the CDR3 is TGTGCCAGCTCACCTCAGCGGGAGGGCTACGAGCAGTACTTC. Translating it yields CASSPQREGYEQYF.

The V and J genes are TRBV9 and TRBJ2-7; D possibly uses TRBD1 or TRBD2 (5 bases each). The ends were cut back, 0 bases at V and 0 bases at J, with 7 bases in the middle. Germline CDR1 is SGDLS and CDR2 is YYNGEE. The CDR3 covers 14 residues. The CDR3 loop is CASSVGGPSYEQYF. CDR3 nucleotide sequence: TGTGCCAGCAGCGTAGGGGGACCCTCCTACGAGCAGTACTTC.

This clone was counted a single time. CDR3 amino acids: CASLREGSSYNEQFF. The CDR3, as DNA: TGTGCCAGCCTTAGGGAGGGGAGCTCCTACAATGAGCAGTTCTTC. This chain uses TRBV27 with TRBJ2-1; 7 bases align to TRBD2. There are 15 residues in the CDR3. Germline CDR1 reads MNHEY; CDR2 reads SMNVEV (reference sequence). With V trimmed by 8 bases and J by 0 bases, 7 bases remained unmatched.

In this sample, this clone turned up once. The gene calls are TRBV4-3 and TRBJ2-3; 7 nucleotides match TRBD2. V was pared by 10 bases and J by 0 bases, with 4 bases of the junction left unmatched. Germline assignment: CDR1 LGHNA and CDR2 YSLEER. This CDR3 region has 13 residues. The CDR3 protein is CATGRGSTDTQYF. The CDR3 DNA reads as TGCGCCACCGGGCGGGGGAGCACAGATACGCAGTATTTT.

Note on this clone: The final CDR3 position lacks the conserved phenylalanine or tryptophan, pointing to a likely read error. The rearrangement joins TRBV5-5 to TRBJ1-2, with TRBD1 matching 7 bases. Losses at the gene ends were 4 bases for V and 7 bases for J; bases not matched to a gene: 1. Per the germline V gene, CDR1 is SGHKS and CDR2 is YYEKEE (reference sequence). The CDR3 consists of 11 residues. CDR3 sequence (DNA): TGTGCCAGCAGCGACAGGGTTGGCTACACCCTC. Protein: CASSDRVGYTL.

This sequence joins TRBV30 and TRBJ1-5, with a possible D match to TRBD1 (5 bases). CDR1 and CDR2 (germline): GTSNPN, SVGIG (reference sequence). This CDR3 is 12 amino acids long. V was trimmed by 0 bases and J by 9 bases, leaving 9 bases between them. Here the CDR3 DNA reads TGTGCCTGGAGTGTATGGGGCACGCCCCAGCATTTT. Translation gives CAWSVWGTPQHF.

Note on this clone: The junction does not match germline at one end; this may be a read error. The chain uses TRBV10-3 and TRBJ2-5; TRBD2 might be the D (5 bases). The CDR3 covers 13 residues. The germline V gene has CDR1 ENHRY and CDR2 SYGVKD. DNA of the CDR3: TGTGCCATCGGTGACGGGATGGCAGAGACCCAGTACTTC. Protein sequence: CAIGDGMAETQYF.

The chain uses TRBV11-2 and TRBJ1-1; D unclear. CDR3 length equals 16 residues. V was shortened by 5 bases and J by 4 bases, with 20 bases between the two germline ends. Germline V gene data show CDR1 as SGHAT and CDR2 as FQNNGV. DNA for the CDR3: TGTGCCAGCAGCCATTCTGCGTCGGTGTCAGGCACTGAAGCTTTCTTT. This translates into CASSHSASVSGTEAFF.

This chain joins TRBV5-1 and TRBJ2-2; D perhaps matches TRBD1 (6 bases). Germline assignment: CDR1 SGHRS and CDR2 YFSETQ. This CDR3 is built from 15 residues. The V and J ends lost 4 bases and 0 bases respectively, with 10 bases between them. CDR3 sequence: CASSPGQPNTGELFF. The CDR3 region has the DNA TGCGCCAGCAGCCCTGGACAGCCGAACACCGGGGAGCTGTTTTTT.

V usage is TRBV19 and J usage is TRBJ1-4; maybe TRBD1 (6 bases). The CDR3 runs 15 residues. V dropped 3 bases and J dropped 8 bases, with 16 bases sitting between them. Germline lookup yields CDR1 LNHDA and CDR2 SQIVND (reference sequence). DNA of the CDR3: TGTGCCAGTAGTATTGTCCGCTCCGGGGGCGAAAAACTGTTTTTT. Translating gives CASSIVRSGGEKLFF.